What follows are 16 T cell receptor beta chains derived from one specimen sequenced in a study of blood T cell repertoires in COVID-19. Produced via immunoSEQ multiplex PCR; TCRdb's table is partial and in-frame only. The table lists about 94,000 clones, approximately 84% of them singletons, with around 5.8% in the top ten. Sample: peripheral blood. Receptors originate from a man in his 60s with acute or convalescent COVID-19.

J is TRBJ1-4 and V is TRBV15, with D hard to call. The V and J ends lost 7 bases and 3 bases respectively, with 15 bases between them. The CDR3 contains 15 residues. CDR1 and CDR2 (germline): LNHNV, YYDKDF (reference sequence). CDR3 bases: TGTGCCACCACCCGAACATGGGGAGCTAATGAAAAACTGTTTTTT. Its translation is CATTRTWGANEKLFF.

The chain links TRBV5-4 to TRBJ1-2; D is unresolved. Germline V gene sequence: CDR1 SGHNT, CDR2 YYREEE (reference sequence). V lost 3 bases, J lost 8 bases, and 14 bases lay in between. This CDR3 spans 13 amino acids. CDR3 sequence: CASSYRGDRGYTF. Here the CDR3 DNA reads TGTGCCAGCAGCTATCGAGGAGACCGGGGCTACACCTTC. The full variable domain, rest sourced from reference TRBV5-4 and TRBJ1-2, is ETGVTQSPTHLIKTRGQQVTLRCSSQSGHNTVSWYQQALGQGPQFIFQYYREEENGRGNFPPRFSGLQFPNYSSELNVNALELDDSALYLCASSYRGDRGYTFGSGTRLTVV.

V and J are TRBV6-5 and TRBJ2-1; 9 bases line up with TRBD1. The CDR3 is made up of 14 amino acids. Germline V lookup: CDR1 MNHEY, CDR2 SVGAGI. The V and J ends lost 6 bases and 6 bases, in that order; junction bases with no gene match: 6. This chain's CDR3 is CASSYGTGTNEQFF. CDR3 nucleotide sequence: TGTGCCAGCAGCTACGGGACAGGGACCAATGAGCAGTTCTTC.

The genes are TRBV4-3 and TRBJ1-1; D unresolved. CDR3 length: 13 amino acids. V shed 3 bases and J shed 0 bases, with 5 bases lying between them. Germline V gene sequence: CDR1 LGHNA, CDR2 YSLEER. The CDR3 loop is CASSQNMNTEAFF. Here the CDR3 DNA reads TGCGCCAGCAGCCAGAACATGAACACTGAAGCTTTCTTT.

This clone is a singleton in its sample. The chain employs TRBV6-1 and TRBJ1-1, with unresolved D. This CDR3 contains 13 residues. Germline V lookup: CDR1 MNHNS, CDR2 SASEGT. Trimming removed 3 bases from V and 4 bases from J, with 9 bases in between. CDR3 sequence reads: CASSEHPGTEAFF. The CDR3 nucleotides are TGTGCCAGCAGTGAGCATCCGGGCACTGAAGCTTTCTTT.

V gene TRBV7-3 combines with J gene TRBJ2-7; TRBD1 matches at 8 bases. Trimming took 5 bases from V and 7 from J; bases not matched to a gene: 7. Germline values: CDR1 SGHTA, CDR2 FQGTGA. There are 13 residues in the CDR3. Here the CDR3 DNA reads TGTGCCAGCAGCGGACAGGGTACGGGGGAGCAGTACTTC. Amino acids: CASSGQGTGEQYF.

The chain joins TRBV2 to TRBJ1-2, with unresolved D. Germline V gene lookup returns CDR1 SNHLY and CDR2 FYNNEI. The CDR3 totals 13 residues. The V end lost 6 bases, the J end lost 6 bases, and 14 bases lay between the germline ends. The CDR3 spells CASRMTLEDGYTF. Written as DNA, the CDR3 is TGTGCCAGCAGGATGACACTGGAAGATGGCTACACCTTC.

This chain connects TRBV11-2 to TRBJ2-2, with 8 bases that match TRBD2. J was trimmed by 7 bases and V by 5 bases; bases with no gene match: 9. This CDR3 has 15 amino acids. In germline, CDR1 is SGHAT, CDR2 FQNNGV. In DNA form, the CDR3 reads TGTGCCAGCAGCCGGGAGGGTAGCGGGGTCGGGGAGCTGTTTTTT. Translating gives CASSREGSGVGELFF.

V usage is TRBV5-1 and J usage is TRBJ1-5, with 9 bases identical to TRBD1. This CDR3 contains 15 residues. The V segment lost 4 bases and the J segment 4 bases; nucleotides outside the gene matches: 6. Looked up from germline, CDR1 is SGHRS and CDR2 is YFSETQ. The CDR3 nucleotides read TGCGCCAGCAGCCGGGGACAGGGAAGGAATCAGCCCCAGCATTTT. Translated: CASSRGQGRNQPQHF.

The chain recombines TRBV5-1 with TRBJ1-1, with TRBD1 as a possible D gene (6 bases). The CDR3 contains 15 residues. The V end was cut by 6 bases, the J end by 7 bases, with 22 bases between. Germline V gene sequence: CDR1 SGHRS, CDR2 YFSETQ. The CDR3 region has the DNA TGCGCCAGCATAAAGGGGGAGGGAGGGACGAATGAAGCTTTCTTT. Its translation: CASIKGEGGTNEAFF.

The V call is TRBV9, the J call TRBJ2-7; D might be TRBD1 (5 bases). V was cut by 3 bases and J by 3 bases, with 10 bases left in between. Per the germline V gene, CDR1 is SGDLS and CDR2 is YYNGEE. The CDR3 extends over 13 amino acids. This CDR3 is CASSAGMLYEQYF. The CDR3 DNA sequence: TGTGCCAGCAGCGCAGGGATGCTCTACGAGCAGTACTTC.

The chain has TRBV6-5 and TRBJ2-7; D possibly corresponds to TRBD2 (5 bases). The germline gives CDR1 MNHEY, CDR2 SVGAGI. The V end lost 7 bases, the J end lost 2 bases, and 15 bases lay between the germline ends. CDR3 length: 14 amino acids. In nucleotides, the CDR3 is TGTGCCAGCAAGGTCCGGGGATGGGCCTACGAGCAGTACTTC. This codes for CASKVRGWAYEQYF.

The gene calls are TRBV7-2 and TRBJ1-5; no reliable D call. The CDR3 covers 12 residues. Germline CDR1 is SGHTA and CDR2 is FQGNSA. V dropped 4 bases and J dropped 6 bases, with 7 bases sitting between them. CDR3 loop: CASSSVRQPQHF. The CDR3 nucleotides read TGTGCCAGCAGCTCGGTGCGTCAGCCCCAGCATTTT.

V and J are TRBV7-7 and TRBJ2-2; 8 nucleotides line up with TRBD2. The germline gives CDR1 SSHAT, CDR2 FNYEAQ (reference sequence). V lost 5 bases and J lost 7; bases outside the gene matches: 3. The CDR3 covers 13 residues. CDR3 protein: CASSPGGGGELFF. As DNA, the CDR3 is TGTGCCAGCAGCCCCGGGGGGGGCGGGGAGCTGTTTTTT.

The DNA for the CDR3 is TGTGCCTGGAGGGACAGGGGACGGAATGAGCAGTTCTTC. Residues: CAWRDRGRNEQFF. The gene calls are TRBV30 and TRBJ2-1; the match to TRBD1 covers 9 bases. CDR3 length equals 13 residues. CDR1 and CDR2 from the germline V gene are GTSNPN and SVGIG (reference sequence). Losses at the gene ends were 3 bases for V and 7 bases for J; bases not matched to a gene: 4.

J is TRBJ2-5 and V is TRBV6-5; D unclear. The CDR3 totals 14 residues. Germline-derived CDR1 and CDR2 are MNHEY and SVGAGI. V lost 0 bases, J lost 5 bases, and 10 bases lay in between. CDR3 DNA sequence: TGTGCCAGCAGTTACTCGAGGCAGTTGGAGACCCAGTACTTC. Protein sequence: CASSYSRQLETQYF.